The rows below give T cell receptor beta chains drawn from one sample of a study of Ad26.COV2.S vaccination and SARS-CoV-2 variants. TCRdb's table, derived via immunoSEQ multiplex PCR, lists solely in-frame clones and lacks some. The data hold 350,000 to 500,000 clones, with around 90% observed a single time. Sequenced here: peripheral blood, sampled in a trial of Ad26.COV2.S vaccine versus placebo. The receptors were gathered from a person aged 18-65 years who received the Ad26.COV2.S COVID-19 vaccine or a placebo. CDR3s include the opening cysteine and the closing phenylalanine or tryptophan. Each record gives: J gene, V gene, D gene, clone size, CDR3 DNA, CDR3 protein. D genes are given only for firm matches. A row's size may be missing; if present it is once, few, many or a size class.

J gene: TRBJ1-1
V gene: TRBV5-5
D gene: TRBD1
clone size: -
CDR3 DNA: TGTGCCAGCAGCTCCGCAAGGGGACAGGGGTTAAAAGCTTTCTTT
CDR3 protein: CASSSARGQGLKAFF

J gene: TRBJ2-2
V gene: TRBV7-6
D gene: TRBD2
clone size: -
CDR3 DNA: TGTGCCAGCAGCTTTGCCCCAACTAGCGGGCTCACCGGGGAGCTGTTTTTT
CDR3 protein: CASSFAPTSGLTGELFF

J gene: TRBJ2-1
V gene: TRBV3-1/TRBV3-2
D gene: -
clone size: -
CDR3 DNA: TGTGCCAGCAGCCAAAGGGGGTCCAAGGACAATGAGCAGTTCTTC
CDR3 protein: CASSQRGSKDNEQFF

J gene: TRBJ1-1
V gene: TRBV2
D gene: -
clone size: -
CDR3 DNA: TGTGCCAGCAGTGACCTCATCCTGAACACTGAAGCTTTCTTT
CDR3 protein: CASSDLILNTEAFF

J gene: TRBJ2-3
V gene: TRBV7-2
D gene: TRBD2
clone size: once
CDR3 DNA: TGTGCCAGCAGCTTTGTAGCGGGAGTCGGAGCAGATACGCAGTATTTT
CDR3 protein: CASSFVAGVGADTQYF

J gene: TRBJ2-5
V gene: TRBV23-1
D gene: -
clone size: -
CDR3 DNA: TGCGCCAGCAGTCAGAGGAGGGGCCAAGAGACCCAGTACTTC
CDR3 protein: CASSQRRGQETQYF

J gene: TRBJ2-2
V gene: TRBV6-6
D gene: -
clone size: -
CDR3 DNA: TGTGCCAGCAGCTCCGGACAGACCGGGGAGCTGTTTTTT
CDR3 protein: CASSSGQTGELFF

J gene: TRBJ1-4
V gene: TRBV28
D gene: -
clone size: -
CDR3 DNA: TGTGCCAGCAGTTTACAGGGTGGTGAAAAACTGTTTTTT
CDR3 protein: CASSLQGGEKLFF

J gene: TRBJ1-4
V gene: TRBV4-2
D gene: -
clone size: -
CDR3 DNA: TGTGCCAGCAGCCACTCCGAGGGGGAAAAACTGTTTTTT
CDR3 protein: CASSHSEGEKLFF

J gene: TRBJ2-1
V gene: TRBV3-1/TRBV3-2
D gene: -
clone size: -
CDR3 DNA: TGTGCCAGCAGCCAACTTCTACTCGAGCAGTTCTTC
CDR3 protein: CASSQLLLEQFF

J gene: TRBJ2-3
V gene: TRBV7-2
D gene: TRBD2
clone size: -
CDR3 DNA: TGTGCCAGCAGCTTAGATAGCGGGGGGGCTAGCACAGATACGCAGTATTTT
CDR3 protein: CASSLDSGGASTDTQYF

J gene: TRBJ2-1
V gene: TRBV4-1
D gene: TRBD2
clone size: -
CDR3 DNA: TGCGCCAGCAGCCAACCGGGACTAGCTACACCCAACAATGAGCAGTTCTTC
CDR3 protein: CASSQPGLATPNNEQFF

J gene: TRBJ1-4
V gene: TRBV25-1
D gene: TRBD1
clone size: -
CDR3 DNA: TGTGCCAGCAGTAATCCGGGACAGGCCGATGAAAAACTGTTTTTT
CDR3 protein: CASSNPGQADEKLFF

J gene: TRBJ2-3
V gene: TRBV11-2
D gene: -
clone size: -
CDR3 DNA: TGTGCCAGCAACAAAGAACCCCGGGTAGATACGCAGTATTTT
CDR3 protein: CASNKEPRVDTQYF

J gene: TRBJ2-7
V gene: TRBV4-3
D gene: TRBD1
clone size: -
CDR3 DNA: TGCGCCAGCAGCCCTCACAGGGGGAAATACTACGAGCAGTACTTC
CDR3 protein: CASSPHRGKYYEQYF

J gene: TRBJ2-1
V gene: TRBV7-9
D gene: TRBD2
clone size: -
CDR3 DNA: TGTGCCAGCAGCTCGGGGCGACTAGCGGGAGGTGAGCAGTTCTTC
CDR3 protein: CASSSGRLAGGEQFF

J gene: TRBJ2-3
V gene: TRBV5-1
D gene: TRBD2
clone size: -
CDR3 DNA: TGCGCCAGCAGTCCTAGCGGACCAGATACGCAGTATTTT
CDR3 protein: CASSPSGPDTQYF

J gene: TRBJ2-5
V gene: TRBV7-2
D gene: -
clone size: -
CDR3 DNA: TGTGCCAGCAGGTTACAGGTTCAAGAGACCCAGTACTTC
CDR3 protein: CASRLQVQETQYF

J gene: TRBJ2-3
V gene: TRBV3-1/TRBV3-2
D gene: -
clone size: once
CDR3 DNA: TGTGCCCGCGAGGGGGGGGGAGGCGCAGATACGCAGTATTTT
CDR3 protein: CAREGGGGADTQYF

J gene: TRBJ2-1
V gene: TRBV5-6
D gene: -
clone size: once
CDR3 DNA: TGTGCCAGCAGCCTTTCTGACGGGAGCTCCTACAATGAGCAGTTCTTC
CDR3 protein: CASSLSDGSSYNEQFF

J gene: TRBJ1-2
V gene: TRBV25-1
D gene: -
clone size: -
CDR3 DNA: TGTGCCAGCAGCCTCACAGGGTACGGCTACACCTTC
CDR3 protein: CASSLTGYGYTF

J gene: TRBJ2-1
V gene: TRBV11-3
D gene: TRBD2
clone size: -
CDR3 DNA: TGTGCCAGCAGCTTAGCGGGAGGTTACAATGAGCAGTTCTTC
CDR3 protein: CASSLAGGYNEQFF

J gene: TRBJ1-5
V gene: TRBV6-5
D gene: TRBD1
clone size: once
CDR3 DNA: TGTGCCAGCAGCGGGGACAGGGGCAGCAATCAGCCCCAGCATTTT
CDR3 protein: CASSGDRGSNQPQHF

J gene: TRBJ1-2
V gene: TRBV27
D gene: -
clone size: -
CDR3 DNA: TGTGCCAGCAGTAGTTACTTGGATAACTATGGCTACACCTTC
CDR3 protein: CASSSYLDNYGYTF

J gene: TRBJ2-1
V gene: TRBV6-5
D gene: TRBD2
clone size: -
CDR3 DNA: TGTGCCAGCAGTTACCTAGCGGGAGGCCATGAGCAGTTCTTC
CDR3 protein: CASSYLAGGHEQFF

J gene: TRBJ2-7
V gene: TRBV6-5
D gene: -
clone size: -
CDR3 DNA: TGTGCCAGCAGTTACTCGGGGCGAGCAGCGGCCTACGAGCAGTACTTC
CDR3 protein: CASSYSGRAAAYEQYF

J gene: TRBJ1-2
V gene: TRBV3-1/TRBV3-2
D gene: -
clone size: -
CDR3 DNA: TGTGCCAGCAGCCATCTGGAGAACTATGGCTACACCTTC
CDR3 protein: CASSHLENYGYTF

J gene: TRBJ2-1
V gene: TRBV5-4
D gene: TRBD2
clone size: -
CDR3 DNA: TGTGCCAGCAGCCTTTTAGCGGGAGGGGTAAATGAGCAGTTCTTC
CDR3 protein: CASSLLAGGVNEQFF

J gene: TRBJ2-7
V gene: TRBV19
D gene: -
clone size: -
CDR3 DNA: TGTGCCAGTAATAATGGGGGCGGAGGGTACGAGCAGTACTTC
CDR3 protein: CASNNGGGGYEQYF

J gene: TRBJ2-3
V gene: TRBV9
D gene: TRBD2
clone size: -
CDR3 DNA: TGTGCCAGCAGCGTAGAGGCGGGAGGGTTTAGCACAGATACGCAGTATTTT
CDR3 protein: CASSVEAGGFSTDTQYF

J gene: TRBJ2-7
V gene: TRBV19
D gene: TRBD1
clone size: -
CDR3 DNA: TGTGCCAGTAGTATGACAGGGGATCTGAACTACGAGCAGTACTTC
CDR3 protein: CASSMTGDLNYEQYF

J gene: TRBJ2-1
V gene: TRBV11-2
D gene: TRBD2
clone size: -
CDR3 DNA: TGTGCCAGCAGCTCTCTAGCGGGAGGGGGTCATGAGCAGTTCTTC
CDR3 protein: CASSSLAGGGHEQFF

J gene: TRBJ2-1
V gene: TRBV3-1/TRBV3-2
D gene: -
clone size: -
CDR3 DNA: TGTGCCAGCAGCCAAGCAGGGTTCCTTTACAATGAGCAGTTCTTC
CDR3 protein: CASSQAGFLYNEQFF

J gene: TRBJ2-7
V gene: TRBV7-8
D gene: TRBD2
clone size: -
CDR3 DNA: TGTGCCAGCAGCTTAGGACTAGCGGCTTCCTACGAGCAGTACTTC
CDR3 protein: CASSLGLAASYEQYF

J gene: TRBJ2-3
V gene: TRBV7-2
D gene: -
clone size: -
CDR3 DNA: TGTGCCAGCAGCCTCCGGACTGGTTCCACAGATACGCAGTATTTT
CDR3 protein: CASSLRTGSTDTQYF

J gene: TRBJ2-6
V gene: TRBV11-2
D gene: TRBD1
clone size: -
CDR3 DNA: TGTGCCATCAGGGGGCTTGGGGCCAACGTCCTGACTTTC
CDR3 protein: CAIRGLGANVLTF

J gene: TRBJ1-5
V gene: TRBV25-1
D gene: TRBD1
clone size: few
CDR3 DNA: TGTGCCAGCAGTGAATGGGACAGGGCGCGGCCCCAGCATTTT
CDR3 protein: CASSEWDRARPQHF

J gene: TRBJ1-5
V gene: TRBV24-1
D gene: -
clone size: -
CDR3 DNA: TGTGCCACCAGTGATTTTCCGAACAGGGATGGCAATCAGCCCCAGCATTTT
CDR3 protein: CATSDFPNRDGNQPQHF

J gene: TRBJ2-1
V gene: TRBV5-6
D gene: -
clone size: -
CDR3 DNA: TGTGCCAGCAGCTTGGATCTAGAACAATCAGAGTTCTTC
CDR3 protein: CASSLDLEQSEFF

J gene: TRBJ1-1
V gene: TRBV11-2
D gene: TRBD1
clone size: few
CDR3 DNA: TGTGCCAGCAGCCCTGACGACAGGGGTAAAAACACTGAAGCTTTCTTT
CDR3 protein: CASSPDDRGKNTEAFF

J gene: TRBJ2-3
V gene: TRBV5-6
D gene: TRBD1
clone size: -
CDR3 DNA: TGTGCCAGCAGCCAGACAGGGGTCGGCACAGATACGCAGTATTTT
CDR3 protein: CASSQTGVGTDTQYF

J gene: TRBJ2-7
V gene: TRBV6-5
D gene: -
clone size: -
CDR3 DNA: TGTGCCAGCAGTTACTCAGGGGTAGGTCGGGACGAGCAGTACTTC
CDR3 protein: CASSYSGVGRDEQYF

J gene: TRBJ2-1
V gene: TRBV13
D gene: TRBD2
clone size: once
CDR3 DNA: TGTGCCAGCAGCCGCCAGACTAGCGGGATTCTACCGTCTGAGCAGTTCTTC
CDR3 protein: CASSRQTSGILPSEQFF

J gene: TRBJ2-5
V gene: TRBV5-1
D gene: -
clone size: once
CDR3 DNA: TGCGCCAGCAGCTTGGGCGGAAAAAATTCGGAGACCCAGTACTTC
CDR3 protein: CASSLGGKNSETQYF

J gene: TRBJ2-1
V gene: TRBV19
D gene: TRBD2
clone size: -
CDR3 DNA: TGTGCCAGTAGTGGAGCGGGACTCTCCTACAATGAGCAGTTCTTC
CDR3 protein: CASSGAGLSYNEQFF

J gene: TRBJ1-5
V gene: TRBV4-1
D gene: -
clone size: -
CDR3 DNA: TGCGCCAGCAGCCGAGAAGGGGCAAGCAATCAGCCCCAGCATTTT
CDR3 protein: CASSREGASNQPQHF

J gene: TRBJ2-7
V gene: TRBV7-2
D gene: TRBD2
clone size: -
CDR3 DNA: TGTGCCAGCAGCTCGAGGACTAGCGAGCAGTACTTC
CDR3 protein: CASSSRTSEQYF

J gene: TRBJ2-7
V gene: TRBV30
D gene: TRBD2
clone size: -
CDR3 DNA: TGTGCCTGGAGCCCTAGCGGGAGGAGAAACGAGCAGTACTTC
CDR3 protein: CAWSPSGRRNEQYF

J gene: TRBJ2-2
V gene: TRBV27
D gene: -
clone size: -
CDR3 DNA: TGTGCCAGCAGCCTCGGGCCCGGTTCGAACACCGGGGAGCTGTTTTTT
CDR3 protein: CASSLGPGSNTGELFF

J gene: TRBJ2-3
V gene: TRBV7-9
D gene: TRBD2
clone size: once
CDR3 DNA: TGTGCCAGCAGCTTAACTAGCGGGGGCTTCAGCACAGATACGCAGTATTTT
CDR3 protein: CASSLTSGGFSTDTQYF

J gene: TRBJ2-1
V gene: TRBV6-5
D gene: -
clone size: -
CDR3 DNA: TGTGCCAGCAGTTACGCTAGTAGCGGTGATGAGCAGTTCTTC
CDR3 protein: CASSYASSGDEQFF

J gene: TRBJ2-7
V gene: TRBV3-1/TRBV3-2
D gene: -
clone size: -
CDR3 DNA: TGTGCCAGCAGCCAAGACTTTCCCGAGCAGTACTTC
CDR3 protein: CASSQDFPEQYF

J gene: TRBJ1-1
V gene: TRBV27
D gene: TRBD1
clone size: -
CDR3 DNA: TGTGCCAGCAGTTTCGGACAGGGCGGGACTGAAGCTTTCTTT
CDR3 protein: CASSFGQGGTEAFF